This T cell receptor beta chain comes out of a study of blood T cell repertoires in COVID-19. Overall study context: Samples came from the United States, Italy and Spain, spanning acute and convalescent COVID-19. T cells, B-cell-depleted T cells, or PBMCs provided the cDNA or gDNA that served as material.

Assignments of participants to cohorts depended upon their own reported clinical history. Original processing notes: By means of reference gene primer amplification, nucleated cell counts were estimated. Assay used: immunoSEQ multiplex PCR; TCRdb lists only in-frame clones, some missing. D and trimming come from the DNA, and the V and J calls and clone size come from that table. The sample holds 200,000 or so clones, around nine tenths seen once. The sample holds a few counts of this clone. The CDR3 is 19 residues long. The sequence was obtained from a man aged 30 to 39 who had recovered from COVID-19. This chain joins TRBV12-2 and TRBJ2-1; TRBD2 reflects the table's D call only, with no check against the DNA. TRBV12-2 is tagged as a pseudogene. Sequenced: PBMCs or T cells enriched from blood (not recorded which). As DNA, the CDR3 is TGTGCAAGTCGCTTCCACGGGACTAGCGGGATTAGCTCCTACAATGAGCAGTTCTTC. Translation: CASRFHGTSGISSYNEQFF.